This TCR beta chain emerged from a study of T cell responses to AZD1222 COVID-19 vaccine. Whole-study findings and limits: Samples come after the peak T cell response, not at day 14. Clonal diversity was possibly underestimated, and white British individuals and females predominated among donors. CD4 TCRs linked to vaccination spanned spike, dominating at 160-218 and 743-854. Spike-specific TCR repertoires showed rising breadth and depth after two AZD1222 doses.

This clone has a single count. Its antigen is not identified. Repertoires were generated with immunoSEQ multiplex PCR, while TCRdb's copy carries only in-frame clones and drops some. This sample has 95,000 to 150,000 clones, with approximately 85% found just once. Trimming cost V 5 bases and J 4 bases, with 14 bases left between them. Germline V gene data show CDR1 as LGHDT and CDR2 as YNNKEL (reference sequence). CDR3 length equals 15 residues. The sample here was peripheral blood, taken 28 days after the second AZD1222 dose. The source is an adult who received the AZD1222 COVID-19 vaccine. The J gene is TRBJ2-2, the V gene TRBV3-1 (or the pseudogene TRBV3-2); D is undetermined. The chain's CDR3 is CASSYSDGSTGELFF. DNA for the CDR3: TGTGCCAGCAGCTATTCTGACGGAAGCACCGGGGAGCTGTTTTTT.